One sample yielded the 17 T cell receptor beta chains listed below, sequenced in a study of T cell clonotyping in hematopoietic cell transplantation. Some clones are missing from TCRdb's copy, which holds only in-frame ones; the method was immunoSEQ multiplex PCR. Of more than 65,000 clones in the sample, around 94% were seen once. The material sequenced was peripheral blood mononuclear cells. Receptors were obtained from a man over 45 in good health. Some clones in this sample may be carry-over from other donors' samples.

The DNA of the CDR3 is TGTGCCAGCAGCCCAGGACTAGCGGGGGGAAATGAGCAGTTCTTC. This codes for CASSPGLAGGNEQFF. This rearrangement joins TRBV7-3 to TRBJ2-1; TRBD2 aligns across 14 bases. CDR1 is SGHTA, CDR2 FQGTGA, per germline. The CDR3 consists of 15 residues. Unmatched junction bases numbered 4, after V lost 5 bases and J lost 7 bases.

The CDR3 nucleotides are TGTGCCAGCAGCCCTAGACAGGGGGCGGACACTGAAGCTTTCTTT. Encoded protein: CASSPRQGADTEAFF. The chain combines TRBV9 with TRBJ1-1; the match to TRBD1 covers 10 bases. V lost 4 bases and J lost 3; bases outside the gene matches: 6. Germline-derived CDR1 and CDR2 are SGDLS and YYNGEE. The CDR3 length is 15 residues.

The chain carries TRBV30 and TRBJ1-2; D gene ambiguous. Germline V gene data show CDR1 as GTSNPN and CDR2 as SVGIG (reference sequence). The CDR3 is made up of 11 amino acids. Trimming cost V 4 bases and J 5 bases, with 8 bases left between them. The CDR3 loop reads CAWNLGYGYTF. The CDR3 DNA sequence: TGTGCCTGGAACCTAGGGTATGGCTACACCTTC.

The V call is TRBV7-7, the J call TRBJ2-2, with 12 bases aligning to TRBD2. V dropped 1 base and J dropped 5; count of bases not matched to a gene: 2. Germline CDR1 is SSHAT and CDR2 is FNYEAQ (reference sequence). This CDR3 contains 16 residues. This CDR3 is CASSLDGTSGTGELFF. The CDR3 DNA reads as TGTGCCAGCAGCTTAGACGGGACTAGCGGGACCGGGGAGCTGTTTTTT.

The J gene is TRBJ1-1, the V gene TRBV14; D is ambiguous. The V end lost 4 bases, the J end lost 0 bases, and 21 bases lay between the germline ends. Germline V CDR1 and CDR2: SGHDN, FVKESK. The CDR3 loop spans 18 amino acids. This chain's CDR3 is CASSPMTHGLRMNTEAFF. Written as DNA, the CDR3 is TGTGCCAGCAGCCCTATGACCCATGGTCTTCGCATGAACACTGAAGCTTTCTTT.

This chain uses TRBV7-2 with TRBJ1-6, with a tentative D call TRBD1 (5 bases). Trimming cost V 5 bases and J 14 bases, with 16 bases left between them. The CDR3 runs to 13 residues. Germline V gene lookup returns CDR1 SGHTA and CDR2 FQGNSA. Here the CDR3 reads CASSLGAPPSLHF. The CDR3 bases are TGTGCCAGCAGCCTCGGGGCTCCCCCATCCCTCCACTTT. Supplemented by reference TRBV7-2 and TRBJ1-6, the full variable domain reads GAGVSQSPSNKVTEKGKDVELRCDPISGHTALYWYRQSLGQGLEFLIYFQGNSAPDKSGLPSDRFSAERTGGSVSTLTIQRTQQEDSAVYLCASSLGAPPSLHFGNGTRLTVT.

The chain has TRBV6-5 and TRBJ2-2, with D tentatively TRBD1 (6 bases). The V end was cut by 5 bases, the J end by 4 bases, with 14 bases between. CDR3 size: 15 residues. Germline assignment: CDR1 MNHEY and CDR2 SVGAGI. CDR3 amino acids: CASSKPGVGTGELFF. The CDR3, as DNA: TGTGCCAGCAGTAAACCAGGGGTGGGCACCGGGGAGCTGTTTTTT.

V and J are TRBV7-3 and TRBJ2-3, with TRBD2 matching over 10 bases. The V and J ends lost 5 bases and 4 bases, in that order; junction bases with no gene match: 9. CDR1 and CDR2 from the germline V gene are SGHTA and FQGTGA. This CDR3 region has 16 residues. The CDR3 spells CASSQGWLAGADTQYF. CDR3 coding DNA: TGTGCCAGCAGCCAAGGTTGGCTAGCGGGAGCAGATACGCAGTATTTT.

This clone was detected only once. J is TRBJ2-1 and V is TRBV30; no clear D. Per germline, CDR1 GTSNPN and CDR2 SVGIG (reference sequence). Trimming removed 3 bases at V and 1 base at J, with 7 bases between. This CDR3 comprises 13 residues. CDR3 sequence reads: CAWSSESYNEQFF. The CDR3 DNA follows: TGTGCCTGGAGCTCCGAGTCCTACAATGAGCAGTTCTTC. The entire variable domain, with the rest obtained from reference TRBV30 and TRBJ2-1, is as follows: SQTIHQWPATLVQPVGSPLSLECTVEGTSNPNLYWYRQAAGRGLQLLFYSVGIGQISSEVPQNLSASRPQDRQFILSSKKLLLSDSGFYLCAWSSESYNEQFFGPGTRLTVL.

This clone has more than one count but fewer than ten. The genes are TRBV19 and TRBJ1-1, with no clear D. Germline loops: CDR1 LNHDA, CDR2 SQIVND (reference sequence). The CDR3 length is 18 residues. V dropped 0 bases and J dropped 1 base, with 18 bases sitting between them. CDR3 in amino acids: CASSIDLRDGGRNTEAFF. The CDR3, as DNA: TGTGCCAGTAGTATAGATCTGAGGGATGGAGGCAGGAACACTGAAGCTTTCTTT.

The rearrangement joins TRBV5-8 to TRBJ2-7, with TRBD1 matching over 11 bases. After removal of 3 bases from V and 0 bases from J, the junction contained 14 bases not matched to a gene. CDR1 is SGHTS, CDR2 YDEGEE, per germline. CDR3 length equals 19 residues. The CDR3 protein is CASSSWTGGLPASSYEQYF. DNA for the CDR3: TGTGCCAGCAGCTCCTGGACAGGGGGCCTTCCAGCCTCCTCCTACGAGCAGTACTTC.

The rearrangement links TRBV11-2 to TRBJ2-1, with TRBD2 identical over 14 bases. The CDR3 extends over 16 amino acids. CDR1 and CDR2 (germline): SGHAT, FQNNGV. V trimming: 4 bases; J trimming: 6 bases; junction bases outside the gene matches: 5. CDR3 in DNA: TGTGCCAGCAGCTCTGGACTAGCGGGGGGTGGCAATGAGCAGTTCTTC. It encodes CASSSGLAGGGNEQFF.

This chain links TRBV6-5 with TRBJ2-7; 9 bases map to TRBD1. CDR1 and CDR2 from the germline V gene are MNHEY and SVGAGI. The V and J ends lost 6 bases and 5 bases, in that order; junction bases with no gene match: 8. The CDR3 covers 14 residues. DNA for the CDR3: TGTGCCAGCAGGACCGGGACAGGGAGGAACGAGCAGTACTTC. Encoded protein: CASRTGTGRNEQYF.

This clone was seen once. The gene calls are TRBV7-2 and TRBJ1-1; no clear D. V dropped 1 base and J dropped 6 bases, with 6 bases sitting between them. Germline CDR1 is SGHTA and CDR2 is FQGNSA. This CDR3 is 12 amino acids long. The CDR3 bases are TGTGCCAGCAGCTTAGATAGAGCTGAAGCTTTCTTT. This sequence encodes CASSLDRAEAFF.

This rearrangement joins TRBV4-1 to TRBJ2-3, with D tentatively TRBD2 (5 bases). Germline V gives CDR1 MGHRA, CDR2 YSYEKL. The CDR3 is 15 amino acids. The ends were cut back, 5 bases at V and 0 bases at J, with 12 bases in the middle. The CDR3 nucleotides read TGCGCCAGCAGCAGAGGACTCTATAGCACAGATACGCAGTATTTT. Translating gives CASSRGLYSTDTQYF.

The CDR3 loop is CASSQVLYNQPQHF. CDR3 in DNA: TGCGCCAGCAGCCAAGTCTTGTATAATCAGCCCCAGCATTTT. The chain uses TRBV4-1 and TRBJ1-5, with D unclear. The CDR3 runs 14 residues. The V gene's germline CDR1 is MGHRA and CDR2 YSYEKL. V was pared by 1 base and J by 4 bases, with 8 bases between.

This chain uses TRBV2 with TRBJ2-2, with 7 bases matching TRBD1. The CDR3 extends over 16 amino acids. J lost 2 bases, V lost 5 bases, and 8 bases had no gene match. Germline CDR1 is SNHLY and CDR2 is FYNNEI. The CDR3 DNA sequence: TGTGCCAGCAGTAATCCCGGACAGGTTAACACCGGGGAGCTGTTTTTT. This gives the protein CASSNPGQVNTGELFF.